This T cell receptor (beta chain) was recovered during a study of tumor and adjacent non-tumor tissue in lung cancer (dated by TCRdb to 2017 to 2018). For the study in its entirety: Of the cohort, 12 patients had adenocarcinoma, 2 had squamous cell carcinoma and 1 had small cell lung cancer. About 30 paired specimens, one tumor and one normal lung sample per patient, were profiled by TCRbeta CDR3 sequencing. A total of around 130,000,000 productive TCRbeta reads were generated by sequencing, corresponding to an average of roughly 4 million reads per sample. Ages among the 15 or so patients ranged from about 31 to 85 years, there were 10 men and 5 women, and disease was at TNM stage I to III. The study compared bulk TCRbeta repertoires from lung tumor tissue and matched distant non-tumor lung tissue of some 15 lung cancer patients.

RNA was extracted from bulk unsorted tissue and checked for quality with a NanoDrop ND-1000 and an Agilent 2100. Donors were newly diagnosed lung cancer patients admitted for thoracic surgery in China between August and November 2014, without prior chemotherapy. Anyone who had undergone radiotherapy or chemotherapy before, or who had another cancer at the same time, was left out of the study. Pieces of surgical tissue measuring about 1-2.1 cm3 were kept in RNAlater solution and held at -80 degrees C until needed. Receptor amplification or capture employed multiplex PCR. Sequencing relied on an Illumina HiSeq 2500. Following protocols modified from ARM-PCR, the researchers constructed TCRbeta libraries through three rounds of nested PCR with primers (Table S4). Before sequencing, PCR products of 200-500 bp were excised from the gel and purified with the QIAquick gel extraction kit. Per the original workflow: Reads were cleaned with Trimmomatic, merged with FLASH into complete CDR3 sequences, and assigned to V(D)J germline segments with MiTCR. VDJtools was used to compute clonal diversity as the inverse Simpson's index. A read counted as productive if the sequence was in-frame and lacked a premature stop codon. The public reads were reanalyzed by TCRdb: fastp trimming at Q25, MiXCR alignment, in-frame beta chains only. Each CDR3 protein gets just one entry, which takes the most common genes and DNA from the rows behind it. The V and J calls, along with clone size, are taken from TCRdb and not from the paper's own processing. This sample comprises approximately 130,000 distinct CDR3 sequences, approximately 71% of them detected only once. The ten largest clonotypes hold over 10% of the sample.

Study-wide conclusions, independent of this receptor: Peripheral blood was not sequenced, so blood TCRbeta repertoires in these lung cancer patients were not examined. The sequencing platform is not named in the methods, and unique molecular identifiers are not mentioned. Significantly higher TCR diversity (inverse Simpson) was observed in tumor tissue than in normal lung tissue (around 450 vs 150, P = 0.0075, Mann-Whitney U test). With only roughly 14 patients in the cohort, the authors noted that larger samples and more detailed clinical data are needed. The top 100 clones made up a significantly larger cumulative share of the repertoire in normal lung than in tumor tissue. TCR diversity was significantly higher in younger patients, and greater tumor TCR diversity was associated with shorter overall survival and shorter disease-free survival.

On this clonotype: The antigen this receptor binds is unknown. A single base separates this from a much larger clone, so it may be a read error.

Specimen: lung tumor tissue. This TCR was sampled from a man younger than 45 with non-small cell lung cancer.

The nucleotide sequence reads TGCAGCGTTCAACTGGGTTCAAGATCCTACAATGAGCAGTTCTTC. Its amino acids are CSVQLGSRSYNEQFF. The rearrangement joined TRBV29-1 to TRBJ2-1; confidence is insufficient to name the D gene. Trimming removed 5 bases from V and 1 base from J, leaving 15 bases between the germline ends. The CDR3 holds 15 amino acids from the cysteine to the phenylalanine. The sequence is cut down to CDR3 DNA, 45 bases in frame from base 1. The germline V gene specifies SQVTM as CDR1 and ANQGSEA as CDR2.